This TCR beta chain was captured by sequencing in a study of radiation and T cells in renal cell carcinoma. The V end was cut by 1 base, the J end by 0 bases, with 6 bases between. Germline V gene data show CDR1 as LGHNA and CDR2 as YNFKEQ. The CDR3 consists of 14 residues. TCRdb keeps only in-frame clones here, not all; method: immunoSEQ multiplex PCR. Here the sample spans fewer than 80,000 clones, 70% to 90% being singletons. The time point is: blood 4 weeks post-SBRT, at nephrectomy. As for treatment: 15 Gy SBRT to primary tumor, nephrectomy 4 weeks later. Nephrectomy followed 15 Gy stereotactic body radiation by 4 weeks. After SBRT, blood was collected at 2 and 4 weeks, plus baseline. Clear cell pathology was present in this patient's renal cell carcinoma. On this clone: Its antigen is still unknown.

Study findings and constraints: No pretreatment tumor biopsies were available for baseline clonotypes.

This TCR derives from an older woman with renal cell carcinoma. The rearrangement links TRBV4-2 to TRBJ1-1; D remains ambiguous. The starting material was blood, obtained from a patient whose treatment included radiotherapy and nephrectomy. CDR3 protein: CASSQGLMNTEAFF. In DNA, the CDR3 is TGTGCCAGCAGCCAAGGACTGATGAACACTGAAGCTTTCTTT.